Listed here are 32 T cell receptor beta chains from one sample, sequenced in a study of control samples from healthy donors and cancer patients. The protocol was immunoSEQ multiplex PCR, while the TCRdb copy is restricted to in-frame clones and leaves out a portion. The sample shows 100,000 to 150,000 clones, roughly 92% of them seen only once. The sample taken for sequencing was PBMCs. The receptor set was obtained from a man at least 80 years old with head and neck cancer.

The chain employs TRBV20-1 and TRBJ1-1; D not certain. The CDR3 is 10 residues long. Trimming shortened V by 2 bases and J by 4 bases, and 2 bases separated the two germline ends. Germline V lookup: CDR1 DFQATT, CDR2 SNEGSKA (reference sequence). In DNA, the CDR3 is TGCAGTGCTAGAACCACTGAAGCTTTCTTT. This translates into CSARTTEAFF.

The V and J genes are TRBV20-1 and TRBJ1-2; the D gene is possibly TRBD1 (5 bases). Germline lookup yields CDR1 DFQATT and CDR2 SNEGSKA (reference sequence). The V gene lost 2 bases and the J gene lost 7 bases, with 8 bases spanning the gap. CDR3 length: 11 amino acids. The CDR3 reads CSARWTPGYTF. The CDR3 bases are TGCAGTGCTAGATGGACACCTGGCTACACCTTC.

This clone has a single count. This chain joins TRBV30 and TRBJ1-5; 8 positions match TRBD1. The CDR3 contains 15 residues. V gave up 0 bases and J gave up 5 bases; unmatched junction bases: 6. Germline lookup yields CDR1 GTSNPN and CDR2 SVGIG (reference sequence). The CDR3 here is CAWSVQAGGHQPQHF. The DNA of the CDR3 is TGTGCCTGGAGTGTACAGGCAGGGGGCCATCAGCCCCAGCATTTT.

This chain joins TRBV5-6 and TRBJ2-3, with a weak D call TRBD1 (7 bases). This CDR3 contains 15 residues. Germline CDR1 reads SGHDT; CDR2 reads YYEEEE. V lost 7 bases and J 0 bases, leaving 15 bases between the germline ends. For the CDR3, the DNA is TGTGCCAGCGGACCGACAGGGAGGAGCACAGATACGCAGTATTTT. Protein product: CASGPTGRSTDTQYF.

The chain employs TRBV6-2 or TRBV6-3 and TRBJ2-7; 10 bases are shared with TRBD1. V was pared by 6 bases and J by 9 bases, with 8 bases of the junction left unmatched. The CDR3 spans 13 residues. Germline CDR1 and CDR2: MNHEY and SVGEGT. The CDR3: CASSRGTGEVQYF. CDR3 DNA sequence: TGTGCCAGCAGCCGCGGGACAGGGGAAGTGCAGTACTTC.

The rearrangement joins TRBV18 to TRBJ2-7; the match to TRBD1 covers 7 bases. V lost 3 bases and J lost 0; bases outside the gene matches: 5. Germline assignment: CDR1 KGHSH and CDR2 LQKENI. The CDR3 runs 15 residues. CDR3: CASSPSTGTSYEQYF. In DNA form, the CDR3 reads TGTGCCAGCTCACCCTCGACAGGGACCTCCTACGAGCAGTACTTC.

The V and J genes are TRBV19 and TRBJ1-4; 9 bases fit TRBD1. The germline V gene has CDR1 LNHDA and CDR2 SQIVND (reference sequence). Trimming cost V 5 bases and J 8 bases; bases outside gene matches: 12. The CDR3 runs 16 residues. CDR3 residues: CASSSPRDRAREKLFF. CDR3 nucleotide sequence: TGTGCCAGTAGTTCTCCCCGGGACAGGGCTCGGGAAAAACTGTTTTTT. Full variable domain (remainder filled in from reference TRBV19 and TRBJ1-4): DGGITQSPKYLFRKEGQNVTLSCEQNLNHDAMYWYRQDPGQGLRLIYYSQIVNDFQKGDIAEGYSVSREKKESFPLTVTSAQKNPTAFYLCASSSPRDRAREKLFFGSGTQLSVL.

As DNA, the CDR3 is TGTGCCAGCAGCTTAGCCAGCAGCAATCAGCCCCAGCATTTT. Amino acids: CASSLASSNQPQHF. The chain is built from TRBV5-5 and TRBJ1-5; D unresolved. Germline loops: CDR1 SGHKS, CDR2 YYEKEE (reference sequence). V lost 2 bases, J lost 1 base, and 7 bases lay in between. CDR3 length equals 14 residues.

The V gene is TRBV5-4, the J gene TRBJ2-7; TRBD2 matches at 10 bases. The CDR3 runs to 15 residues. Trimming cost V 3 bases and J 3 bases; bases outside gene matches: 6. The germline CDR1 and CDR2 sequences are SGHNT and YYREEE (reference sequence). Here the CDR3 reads CASSWGLATLYEQYF. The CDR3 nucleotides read TGTGCCAGCAGCTGGGGACTAGCGACACTCTACGAGCAGTACTTC.

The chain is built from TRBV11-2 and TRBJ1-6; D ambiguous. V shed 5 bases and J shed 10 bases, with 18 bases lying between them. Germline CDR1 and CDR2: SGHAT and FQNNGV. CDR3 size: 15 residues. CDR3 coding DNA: TGTGCCAGCAGCACCACTCGGCTGCTTGGCTCACCCCTCCACTTT. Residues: CASSTTRLLGSPLHF.

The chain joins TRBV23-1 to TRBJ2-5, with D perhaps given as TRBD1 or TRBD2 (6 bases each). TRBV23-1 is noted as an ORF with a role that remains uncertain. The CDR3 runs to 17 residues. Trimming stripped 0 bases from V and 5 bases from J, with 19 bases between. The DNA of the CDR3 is TGCGCCAGCAGTCAATCGGGGGGAACAGGGCATGGCGAGACCCAGTACTTC. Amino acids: CASSQSGGTGHGETQYF.

The CDR3 DNA reads TGCAGTGCGAGTCTCCTACAAAACAATGAGCAGTTCTTC. This codes for CSASLLQNNEQFF. The V and J genes are TRBV20-1 and TRBJ2-1; D is ambiguous. V was cut by 6 bases and J by 5 bases, with 14 bases left in between. CDR1 and CDR2 (germline): DFQATT, SNEGSKA (reference sequence). CDR3 length: 13 residues.

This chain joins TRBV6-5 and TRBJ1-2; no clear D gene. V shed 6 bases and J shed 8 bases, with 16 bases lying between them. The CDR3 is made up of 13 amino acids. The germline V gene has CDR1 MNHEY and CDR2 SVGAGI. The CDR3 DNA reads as TGTGCCAGCAGCGAGAGACGGTGGAGCGGCTACACCTTC. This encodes CASSERRWSGYTF.

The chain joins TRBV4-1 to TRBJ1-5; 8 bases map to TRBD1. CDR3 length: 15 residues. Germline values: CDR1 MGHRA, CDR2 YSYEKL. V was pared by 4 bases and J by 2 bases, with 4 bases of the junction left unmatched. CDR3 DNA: TGCGCCAGCAGCCCGGACAGGGTGGGCAATCAGCCCCAGCATTTT. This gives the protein CASSPDRVGNQPQHF.

CDR3 bases: TGCGCCAGCAGCTTGGCGGCGAACACTGAAGCTTTCTTT. Translation gives CASSLAANTEAFF. The chain joins TRBV5-1 to TRBJ1-1; D call uncertain. The CDR3 runs to 13 residues. V lost 0 bases and J lost 1, with 4 bases in between. Germline V CDR1 and CDR2: SGHRS, YFSETQ.

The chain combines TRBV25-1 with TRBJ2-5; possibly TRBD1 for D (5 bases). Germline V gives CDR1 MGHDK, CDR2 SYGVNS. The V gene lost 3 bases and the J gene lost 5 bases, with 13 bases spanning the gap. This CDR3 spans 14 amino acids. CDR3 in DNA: TGTGCCAGCAGTGAGGGCAGGGTTGCGGAGACCCAGTACTTC. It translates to CASSEGRVAETQYF.

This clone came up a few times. The CDR3 here is CASSVRTGTSGTDTQYF. Written as DNA, the CDR3 is TGTGCCAGCAGCGTTAGAACCGGGACTAGCGGCACAGATACGCAGTATTTT. The V call is TRBV9, the J call TRBJ2-3, with TRBD2 matching 10 bases. In germline, CDR1 is SGDLS, CDR2 YYNGEE. The CDR3 loop spans 17 amino acids. J was trimmed by 1 base and V by 2 bases; bases with no gene match: 7.

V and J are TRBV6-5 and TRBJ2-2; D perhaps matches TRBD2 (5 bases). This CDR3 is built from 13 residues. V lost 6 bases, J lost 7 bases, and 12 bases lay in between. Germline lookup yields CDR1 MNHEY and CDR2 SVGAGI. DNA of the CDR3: TGTGCCAGCAGCCGAGGGTCGGGCGGGGAGCTGTTTTTT. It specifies CASSRGSGGELFF.

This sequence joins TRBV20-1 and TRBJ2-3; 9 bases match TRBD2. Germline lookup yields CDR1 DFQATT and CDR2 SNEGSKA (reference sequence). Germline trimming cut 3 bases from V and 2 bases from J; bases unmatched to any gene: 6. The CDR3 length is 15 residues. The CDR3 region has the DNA TGCAGTGCTAGTGCCGCGGGAGGGGTCACAGATACGCAGTATTTT. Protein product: CSASAAGGVTDTQYF.

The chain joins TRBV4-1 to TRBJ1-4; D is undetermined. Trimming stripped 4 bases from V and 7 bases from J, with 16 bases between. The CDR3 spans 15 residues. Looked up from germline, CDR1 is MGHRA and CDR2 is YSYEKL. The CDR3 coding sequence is TGCGCCAGCAGCCCCAGCGGTCCCTTAGGTGAAAAACTGTTTTTT. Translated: CASSPSGPLGEKLFF.

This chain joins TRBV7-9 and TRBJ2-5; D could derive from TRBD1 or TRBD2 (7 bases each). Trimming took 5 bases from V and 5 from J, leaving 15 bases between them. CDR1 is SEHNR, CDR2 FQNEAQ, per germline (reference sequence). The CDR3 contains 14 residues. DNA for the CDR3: TGTGCCAGCAGCCCCGACAGGGACTATGAGACCCAGTACTTC. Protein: CASSPDRDYETQYF.

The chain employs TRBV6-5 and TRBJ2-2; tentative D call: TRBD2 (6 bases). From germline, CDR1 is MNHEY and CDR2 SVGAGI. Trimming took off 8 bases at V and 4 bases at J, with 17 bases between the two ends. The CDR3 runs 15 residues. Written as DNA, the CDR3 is TGTGCCAGCCGAGTGGGAGGTGGGAGCACCGGGGAGCTGTTTTTT. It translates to CASRVGGGSTGELFF.

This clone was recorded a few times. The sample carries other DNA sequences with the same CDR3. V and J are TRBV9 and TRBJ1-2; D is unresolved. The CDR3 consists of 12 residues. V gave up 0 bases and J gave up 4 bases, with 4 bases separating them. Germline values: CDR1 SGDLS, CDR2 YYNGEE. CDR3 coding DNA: TGTGCCAGCAGCGTAGCGGGCTATGGCTACACCTTC. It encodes CASSVAGYGYTF.

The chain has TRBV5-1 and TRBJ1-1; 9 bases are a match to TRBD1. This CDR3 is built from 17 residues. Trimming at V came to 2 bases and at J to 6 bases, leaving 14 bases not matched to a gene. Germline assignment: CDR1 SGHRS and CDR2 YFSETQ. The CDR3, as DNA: TGCGCCAGCAGCTTAGGTTGGGGGGACAGGGCCGCTTCTGAAGCTTTCTTT. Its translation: CASSLGWGDRAASEAFF.

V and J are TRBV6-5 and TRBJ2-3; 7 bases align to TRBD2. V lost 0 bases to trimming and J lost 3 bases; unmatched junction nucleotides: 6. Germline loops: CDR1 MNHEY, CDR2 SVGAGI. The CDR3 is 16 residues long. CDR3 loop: CASSYSRAGKTDTQYF. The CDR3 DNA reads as TGTGCCAGCAGTTACTCGAGAGCGGGAAAGACAGATACGCAGTATTTT.

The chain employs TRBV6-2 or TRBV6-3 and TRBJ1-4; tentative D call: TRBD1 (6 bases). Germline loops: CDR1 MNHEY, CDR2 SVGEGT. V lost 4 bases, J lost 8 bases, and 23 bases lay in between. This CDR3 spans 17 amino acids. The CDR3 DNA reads TGTGCCAGCAGTTGGAACAGGGCGAGACCTTTAAGCGAAAAACTGTTTTTT. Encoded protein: CASSWNRARPLSEKLFF.

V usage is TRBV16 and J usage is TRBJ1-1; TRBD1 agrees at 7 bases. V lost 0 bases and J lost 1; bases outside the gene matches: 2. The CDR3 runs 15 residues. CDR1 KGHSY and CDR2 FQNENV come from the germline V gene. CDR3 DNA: TGTGCCAGCAGCCAATCCAGGGGGGGGAACACTGAAGCTTTCTTT. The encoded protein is CASSQSRGGNTEAFF.

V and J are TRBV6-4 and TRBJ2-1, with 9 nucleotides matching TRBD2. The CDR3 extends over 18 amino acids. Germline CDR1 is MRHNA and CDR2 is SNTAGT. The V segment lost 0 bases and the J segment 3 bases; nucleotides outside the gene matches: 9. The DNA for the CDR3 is TGTGCCAGCAGTGACTCGATTAGGAGCGGGGGGATCTACAATGAGCAGTTCTTC. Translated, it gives CASSDSIRSGGIYNEQFF.

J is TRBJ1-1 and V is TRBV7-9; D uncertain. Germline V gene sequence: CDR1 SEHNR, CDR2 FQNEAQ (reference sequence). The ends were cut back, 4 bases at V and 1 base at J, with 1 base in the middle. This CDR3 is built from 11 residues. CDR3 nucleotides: TGTGCCAGCAGCTCGAACACTGAAGCTTTCTTT. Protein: CASSSNTEAFF.

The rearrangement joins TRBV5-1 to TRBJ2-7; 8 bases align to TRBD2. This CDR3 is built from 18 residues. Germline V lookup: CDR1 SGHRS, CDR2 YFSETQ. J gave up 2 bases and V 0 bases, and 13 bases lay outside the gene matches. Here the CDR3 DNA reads TGCGCCAGCAGCTTGGGCTTTGGAGCCAGCGGGAGACCCTACGAGCAGTACTTC. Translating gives CASSLGFGASGRPYEQYF.

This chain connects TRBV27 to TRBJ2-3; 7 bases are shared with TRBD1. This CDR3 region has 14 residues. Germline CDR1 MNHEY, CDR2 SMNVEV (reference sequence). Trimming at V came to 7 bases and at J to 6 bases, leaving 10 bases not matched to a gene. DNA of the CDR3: TGTGCCAGCACTAGATCGACAGGGTCGGATACGCAGTATTTT. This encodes CASTRSTGSDTQYF.

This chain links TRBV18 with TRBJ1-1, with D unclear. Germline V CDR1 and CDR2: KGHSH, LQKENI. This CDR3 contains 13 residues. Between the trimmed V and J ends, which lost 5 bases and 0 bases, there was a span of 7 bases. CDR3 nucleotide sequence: TGTGCCAGCTCATCGGCCCTGAACACTGAAGCTTTCTTT. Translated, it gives CASSSALNTEAFF. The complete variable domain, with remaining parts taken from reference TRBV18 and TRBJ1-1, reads NAGVMQNPRHLVRRRGQEARLRCSPMKGHSHVYWYRQLPEEGLKFMVYLQKENIIDESGMPKERFSAEFPKEGPSILRIQQVVRGDSAAYFCASSSALNTEAFFGQGTRLTVV.